These 25 T cell receptor beta chains were sequenced from one sample in a study of blood T cell repertoires in COVID-19 (dated by TCRdb to 2019 to 2021). The library was built by means of the immunoSEQ multiplex PCR assay. Imported from immuneACCESS, the table was reduced by TCRdb to in-frame sequences with V and J called. These copies leave out some clones; in studies compared against another copy, an unresolved V gene accounts for under half, and the cause of the remainder is not known. The sample table shows 85,000 to 120,000 clones, and around 90% are seen once. Under 2% of the sample comes from the top ten. What was sequenced was peripheral blood. The receptors here all came from a woman between 45 and 60 years old with COVID-19, enrolled during active disease.

The chain carries TRBV5-1 and TRBJ2-6; D gene ambiguous. Trimming cost V 6 bases and J 3 bases, with 13 bases left between them. Germline V lookup: CDR1 SGHRS, CDR2 YFSETQ. CDR3 length equals 15 residues. CDR3 coding DNA: TGCGCCAGCATGAGCCGCCCGAGTGGGGCCAACGTCCTGACTTTC. Its protein product is CASMSRPSGANVLTF.

The chain joins TRBV4-3 to TRBJ1-4; 11 nucleotides align to TRBD1. CDR3 length: 16 residues. Germline CDR1 and CDR2: LGHNA and YSLEER. Trimming removed 0 bases from V and 7 bases from J; junction bases left unmatched: 4. Here the CDR3 DNA reads TGCGCCAGCAGCCAAGATAGGGGACAGGGGGGTGAAAAACTGTTTTTT. As protein: CASSQDRGQGGEKLFF.

The V call is TRBV7-8, the J call TRBJ2-7, with 8 bases aligning to TRBD2. J gave up 2 bases and V 5 bases, and 17 bases lay outside the gene matches. The CDR3 runs to 18 residues. The germline gives CDR1 SGHVS, CDR2 FQNEAQ. The CDR3 protein is CASSAPRSAGGLPYEQYF. The DNA for the CDR3 is TGTGCCAGCAGCGCCCCGCGAAGTGCGGGGGGCCTTCCCTACGAGCAGTACTTC.

The chain has TRBV11-2 and TRBJ1-3, with D unresolved. The germline CDR1 and CDR2 sequences are SGHAT and FQNNGV. CDR3 length equals 14 residues. With 1 base removed from V and 1 base from J, the gap between germline ends came to 5 bases. The CDR3 reads CASSLGASGNTIYF. The CDR3 DNA reads as TGTGCCAGCAGCTTAGGGGCTTCTGGAAACACCATATATTTT.

The V and J genes are TRBV14 and TRBJ1-1; D is undetermined. The CDR3 length is 13 residues. The V and J ends lost 2 bases and 2 bases respectively, with 6 bases between them. Per germline, CDR1 SGHDN and CDR2 FVKESK. CDR3 residues: CASSQISNTEAFF. The CDR3 DNA reads as TGTGCCAGCAGCCAAATCAGTAACACTGAAGCTTTCTTT.

V gene TRBV19 combines with J gene TRBJ1-2; D uncertain. Germline-derived CDR1 and CDR2 are LNHDA and SQIVND (reference sequence). Trimming shortened V by 4 bases and J by 5 bases, and 23 bases separated the two germline ends. This CDR3 comprises 17 residues. The CDR3 DNA is TGTGCCAGTAGTAGAGAGAACAGACCCCTCAAAGCTTATGGCTACACCTTC. It is translated as CASSRENRPLKAYGYTF.

The rearrangement joins TRBV6-5 to TRBJ1-1, with a weak D call TRBD1 (5 bases). The CDR3 is made up of 13 amino acids. Germline V gene lookup returns CDR1 MNHEY and CDR2 SVGAGI. V was pared by 2 bases and J by 5 bases, with 9 bases between. Written as DNA, the CDR3 is TGTGCCAGCAGTTACGCGTCAGGGACTGAAGCTTTCTTT. Translated, it gives CASSYASGTEAFF.

V gene TRBV7-2 combines with J gene TRBJ2-1; TRBD2 agrees at 16 bases. Germline lookup yields CDR1 SGHTA and CDR2 FQGNSA. The CDR3 has 17 amino acids. Trimming cost V 4 bases and J 7 bases; bases outside gene matches: 7. DNA for the CDR3: TGTGCCAGCAGCTCCCGAAAGGGACTAGCGGGGGGGAATGAGCAGTTCTTC. It specifies CASSSRKGLAGGNEQFF.

This clone has only one observation. The V gene is TRBV3-1 (or the pseudogene TRBV3-2), the J gene TRBJ2-1, with 10 bases identical to TRBD2. V lost 4 bases, J lost 3 bases, and 9 bases stayed unmatched. The germline V gene encodes CDR1 LGHDT and CDR2 YNNKEL (reference sequence). The CDR3 has 17 amino acids. The DNA of the CDR3 is TGTGCCAGCAGCCCGGCCCCTAGCGGGGGTAGCTACAATGAGCAGTTCTTC. Translated: CASSPAPSGGSYNEQFF.

The chain recombines TRBV13 with TRBJ2-1; 7 bases align to TRBD1. CDR3 length: 16 residues. The V and J ends lost 5 bases and 5 bases, in that order; junction bases with no gene match: 12. From germline, CDR1 is PRHDT and CDR2 FYEKMQ (reference sequence). The CDR3 reads CASSKRVGTEHNEQFF. CDR3 nucleotide sequence: TGTGCCAGCAGCAAGCGCGTCGGGACAGAACACAATGAGCAGTTCTTC. The whole variable domain, filled in from reference TRBV13 and TRBJ2-1, reads AAGVIQSPRHLIKEKRETATLKCYPIPRHDTVYWYQQGPGQDPQFLISFYEKMQSDKGSIPDRFSAQQFSDYHSELNMSSLELGDSALYFCASSKRVGTEHNEQFFGPGTRLTVL.

This chain joins TRBV30 and TRBJ1-4; 9 nucleotides line up with TRBD1. This CDR3 comprises 15 residues. Germline V gene sequence: CDR1 GTSNPN, CDR2 SVGIG (reference sequence). V shed 2 bases and J 5 bases; nucleotides not matched to a gene: 6. This CDR3 is CAWSIGQGNNEKLFF. As DNA, the CDR3 is TGTGCCTGGAGTATCGGACAGGGGAACAATGAAAAACTGTTTTTT.

The chain has TRBV11-2 and TRBJ2-7; possible D gene TRBD1, 6 bases. The CDR3 is 13 residues long. With 1 base removed from V and 7 bases from J, the gap between germline ends came to 11 bases. Germline lookup yields CDR1 SGHAT and CDR2 FQNNGV. The CDR3 bases are TGTGCCAGCAGCTTAGCCCCACAGGGAGAGCAGTACGTC. Protein product: CASSLAPQGEQYV.

This chain connects TRBV14 to TRBJ1-2, with D unclear. This CDR3 spans 12 amino acids. V lost 1 base and J 5 bases, leaving 5 bases between the germline ends. Germline V gene data show CDR1 as SGHDN and CDR2 as FVKESK. The CDR3 loop is CASSQASYGYTF. In nucleotides, the CDR3 is TGTGCCAGCAGCCAAGCCAGTTATGGCTACACCTTC.

This sequence joins TRBV30 and TRBJ1-2; D possibly corresponds to TRBD1 (6 bases). V was shortened by 0 bases and J by 8 bases, with 13 bases between the two germline ends. From germline, CDR1 is GTSNPN and CDR2 SVGIG (reference sequence). The CDR3 contains 13 residues. The CDR3 DNA reads as TGTGCCTGGAGTGTAGGAGGGGGGGGAGGCTACACCTTC. Amino acids: CAWSVGGGGGYTF.

This rearrangement joins TRBV27 to TRBJ2-2; 7 nucleotides agree with TRBD1. This CDR3 is built from 14 residues. The V gene's germline CDR1 is MNHEY and CDR2 SMNVEV (reference sequence). V was pared by 7 bases and J by 2 bases, with 4 bases of the junction left unmatched. The CDR3 nucleotides are TGTGCCAGCAAGTACAGGGGCAACACCGGGGAGCTGTTTTTT. Translated, it gives CASKYRGNTGELFF.

V usage is TRBV24-1 and J usage is TRBJ2-3; 8 nucleotides align to TRBD2. From germline, CDR1 is KGHDR and CDR2 SFDVKD. J gave up 2 bases and V 5 bases, and 8 bases lay outside the gene matches. The CDR3 has 16 amino acids. CDR3 loop: CATSGSRGALTDTQYF. The CDR3 nucleotides read TGTGCCACCAGTGGTTCGCGGGGGGCCCTCACAGATACGCAGTATTTT.

This CDR3 is CARISSATSDSCSYEQYF. CDR3 nucleotide sequence: TGCGCCAGAATTAGTTCGGCCACCTCGGACAGTTGCTCCTACGAGCAGTACTTC. The chain is built from TRBV10-1 and TRBJ2-7; tentatively, D is TRBD1 (6 bases). The V gene's germline CDR1 is WNHNN and CDR2 SYGVQD (reference sequence). The V and J ends lost 9 bases and 0 bases respectively, with 27 bases between them. The CDR3 extends over 18 amino acids.

This chain uses TRBV27 with TRBJ1-2; no firm D call. Germline V gene data show CDR1 as MNHEY and CDR2 as SMNVEV (reference sequence). Trimming stripped 0 bases from V and 5 bases from J, with 13 bases between. This CDR3 has 15 residues. CDR3 protein: CASSLSPGYRYGYTF. CDR3 nucleotides: TGTGCCAGCAGTTTATCGCCAGGTTATAGGTATGGCTACACCTTC.

The chain links TRBV12-1 to TRBJ1-5; the DNA was not compared with TRBD1, the D call given in the table. TRBV12-1 is flagged as a pseudogene. This CDR3 has 18 amino acids. The DNA for the CDR3 is TGTGCCAGCAGCTCCCTTCCAGGGGGTCAAAAGAGCAATCAGCCCCAGCATTTT. Translating gives CASSSLPGGQKSNQPQHF.

In nucleotides, the CDR3 is TGTGCCAGCAGCGCACCGAGGGGGTTGAACACTGAAGCTTTCTTT. Translating it yields CASSAPRGLNTEAFF. This sequence joins TRBV7-9 and TRBJ1-1; D is perhaps TRBD1 (6 bases). Looked up from germline, CDR1 is SEHNR and CDR2 is FQNEAQ (reference sequence). V was pared by 5 bases and J by 0 bases, with 13 bases between. The CDR3 loop spans 15 amino acids.

This chain links TRBV30 with TRBJ1-2, with 8 bases identical to TRBD1. Trimming took 2 bases from V and 8 from J; bases not matched to a gene: 13. This CDR3 comprises 15 residues. Looked up from germline, CDR1 is GTSNPN and CDR2 is SVGIG (reference sequence). The CDR3 bases are TGTGCCTGGAGTTTAGCCAGGGGGCTTTATGTGGGCTACACCTTC. This codes for CAWSLARGLYVGYTF. Together with reference TRBV30 and TRBJ1-2, the CDR3 gives the full variable domain: SQTIHQWPATLVQPVGSPLSLECTVEGTSNPNLYWYRQAAGRGLQLLFYSVGIGQISSEVPQNLSASRPQDRQFILSSKKLLLSDSGFYLCAWSLARGLYVGYTFGSGTRLTVV.

The chain links TRBV6-1 to TRBJ1-6, with D unclear. Germline loops: CDR1 MNHNS, CDR2 SASEGT. This CDR3 contains 15 residues. Trimming removed 0 bases from V and 8 bases from J, with 11 bases in between. Written as DNA, the CDR3 is TGTGCCAGCAGTGAAGCTTCCGGGGAGGATTCACCCCTCCACTTT. It codes for CASSEASGEDSPLHF.

CDR3 sequence (DNA): TGTGCCACCAGTGGAGATATCTCTAGCACAGATACGCAGTATTTT. Translated, it gives CATSGDISSTDTQYF. The rearrangement links TRBV24-1 to TRBJ2-3, with D hard to call. The CDR3 is made up of 15 amino acids. Germline lookup yields CDR1 KGHDR and CDR2 SFDVKD. Trimming left V 5 bases short and J 0 bases short, with 11 bases between.

The rearrangement joins TRBV3-1 (or the pseudogene TRBV3-2) to TRBJ1-5, with 8 bases fitting TRBD1. CDR1 is LGHDT, CDR2 YNNKEL, per germline (reference sequence). The CDR3 loop spans 13 amino acids. The V segment lost 5 bases and the J segment 8 bases; nucleotides outside the gene matches: 5. The DNA for the CDR3 is TGTGCCAGCAGCACGGGACAGGCTAAGCCCCAGCATTTT. Its protein is CASSTGQAKPQHF.

This rearrangement joins TRBV28 to TRBJ1-5, with D possibly TRBD1 on 6 matching bases. The CDR3 spans 15 residues. V lost 5 bases to trimming and J lost 4 bases, with 15 bases between them. CDR1 is MDHEN, CDR2 SYDVKM, per germline. This CDR3 is CASSKGDRSNQPQHF. The CDR3 DNA is TGTGCCAGCAGTAAGGGTGACAGGAGTAATCAGCCCCAGCATTTT.